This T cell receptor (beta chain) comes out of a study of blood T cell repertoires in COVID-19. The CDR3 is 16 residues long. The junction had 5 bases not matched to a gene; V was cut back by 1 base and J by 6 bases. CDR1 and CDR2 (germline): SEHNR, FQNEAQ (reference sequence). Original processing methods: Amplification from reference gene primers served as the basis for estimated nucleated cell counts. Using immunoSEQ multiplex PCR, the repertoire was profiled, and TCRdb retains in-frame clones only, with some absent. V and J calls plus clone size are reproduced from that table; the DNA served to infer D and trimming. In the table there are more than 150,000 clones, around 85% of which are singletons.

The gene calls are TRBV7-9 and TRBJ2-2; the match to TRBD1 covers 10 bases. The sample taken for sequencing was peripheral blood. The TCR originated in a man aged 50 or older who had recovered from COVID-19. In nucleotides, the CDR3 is TGTGCCAGCAGCTTAGGCGGGACAGGGGCTCCCGGGGAGCTGTTTTTT. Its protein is CASSLGGTGAPGELFF. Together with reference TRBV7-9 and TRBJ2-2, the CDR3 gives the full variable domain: DTGVSQNPRHKITKRGQNVTFRCDPISEHNRLYWYRQTLGQGPEFLTYFQNEAQLEKSRLLSDRFSAERPKGSFSTLEIQRTEQGDSAMYLCASSLGGTGAPGELFFGEGSRLTVL.